Sequencing of this TCR beta chain was carried out in a study of blood T cell repertoires in COVID-19. Looking at the study overall: Acute and convalescent COVID-19 samples came from the United States, Italy and Spain. Sources were T cells, B-cell-depleted T cells, or PBMCs; the material itself was cDNA or gDNA.

As originally analysed: Amplifying reference gene primers gave estimates of nucleated cell counts. Profiling relied on immunoSEQ multiplex PCR, and the TCRdb table lists in-frame clones only, not all of them. V, J and clone size are those of that table, while D and trimming were read from the DNA. The repertoire holds 200,000 to 250,000 clones, with 80% as singletons. Germline V gene sequence: CDR1 SGHKS, CDR2 YYEKEE (reference sequence). The trim removed 4 bases at V and 2 bases at J, leaving 9 bases unmatched. CDR3 size: 17 residues. This clone came up a few times. The receptor was isolated from a woman in her seventies with acute or convalescent COVID-19. Sequences were obtained from peripheral blood. The chain uses TRBV5-5 and TRBJ2-6, with 7 bases fitting TRBD1. The CDR3 spells CASSLGQDPAGANVLTF. DNA for the CDR3: TGTGCCAGCAGCCTAGGACAGGACCCAGCTGGGGCCAACGTCCTGACTTTC.